This entry lists 14 T cell receptor beta chains sequenced from one sample in a study of blood T cell repertoires in COVID-19. TCRdb's copy holds only in-frame clones and misses some; the assay was immunoSEQ multiplex PCR. The sample holds 250,000 to 300,000 clones, roughly 89% seen once. Sequencing was carried out using peripheral blood. The receptor source for this set is a man aged 50-60 years with acute or convalescent COVID-19.

In its sample, this clone was seen once. This sequence joins TRBV4-1 and TRBJ1-5, with TRBD1 identical over 7 bases. Trimming at V came to 1 base and at J to 2 bases, leaving 8 bases not matched to a gene. There are 17 residues in the CDR3. Germline-derived CDR1 and CDR2 are MGHRA and YSYEKL. The CDR3 region has the DNA TGCGCCAGCAGCCAAGTAAGGGGGCGTGAGGGCAATCAGCCCCAGCATTTT. Its protein is CASSQVRGREGNQPQHF.

This clone was detected once. This rearrangement joins TRBV15 to TRBJ2-5; the D gene is possibly TRBD2 (5 bases). With 5 bases removed from V and 5 bases from J, the gap between germline ends came to 12 bases. Germline-derived CDR1 and CDR2 are LNHNV and YYDKDF (reference sequence). The CDR3 length is 13 residues. The CDR3 here is CATSEDSKETQYF. The CDR3 coding sequence is TGTGCCACCAGCGAGGACTCTAAGGAGACCCAGTACTTC.

Regarding this clone: The junction differs from germline at one of its ends, possibly a read error. This chain connects TRBV7-7 to TRBJ2-7; D gene uncertain. From germline, CDR1 is SSHAT and CDR2 FNYEAQ (reference sequence). This CDR3 is built from 13 residues. The CDR3 spells CASSLEIAYEQYF. CDR3 sequence (DNA): TGTGCTAGCAGCTTAGAAATCGCCTACGAGCAGTACTTC.

The chain employs TRBV30 and TRBJ2-2; no reliable D call. The CDR3 totals 14 residues. Germline V gene data show CDR1 as GTSNPN and CDR2 as SVGIG (reference sequence). V lost 1 base and J 0 bases, leaving 6 bases between the germline ends. CDR3 sequence reads: CAWSGPPNTGELFF. The CDR3, as DNA: TGTGCCTGGAGTGGGCCCCCGAACACCGGGGAGCTGTTTTTT.

The rearrangement uses TRBV19 and TRBJ2-7, with D perhaps TRBD1 (6 bases). The V and J ends lost 3 bases and 0 bases respectively, with 12 bases between them. Germline-derived CDR1 and CDR2 are LNHDA and SQIVND (reference sequence). The CDR3 loop spans 15 amino acids. The CDR3 bases are TGTGCCAGTAGTATTTCCGGACAGAGCTCCTACGAGCAGTACTTC. This translates into CASSISGQSSYEQYF.

V and J are TRBV30 and TRBJ2-7, with TRBD2 as a possible D gene (7 bases). The CDR3 loop spans 16 amino acids. The ends were cut back, 2 bases at V and 5 bases at J, with 22 bases in the middle. Germline CDR1 reads GTSNPN; CDR2 reads SVGIG (reference sequence). The CDR3 is CAWSSPFGGPLNEQYF. Written as DNA, the CDR3 is TGTGCCTGGAGTTCCCCCTTCGGGGGGCCCCTCAACGAGCAGTACTTC.

The sample holds one count of this clone. V is TRBV7-8 and J is TRBJ2-7; TRBD2 agrees at 12 bases. This CDR3 region has 16 residues. The ends lost 5 bases at V and 6 bases at J; junction bases unmatched: 11. CDR1 is SGHVS and CDR2 is FQNEAQ in the germline V gene. CDR3: CASSPGLAGFGGEQYF. The CDR3 DNA is TGTGCCAGCAGCCCGGGACTAGCGGGCTTCGGGGGCGAGCAGTACTTC.

This clone was detected only a few times. This sequence joins TRBV2 and TRBJ1-6, with TRBD1 as a possible D gene (5 bases). Germline V lookup: CDR1 SNHLY, CDR2 FYNNEI. V lost 10 bases and J 7 bases, leaving 14 bases between the germline ends. The CDR3 runs to 13 residues. DNA of the CDR3: TGTGCCACCCGCGGGGCTTGGAATTCACCCCTCCACTTT. Translating it yields CATRGAWNSPLHF.

The chain carries TRBV11-2 and TRBJ2-7; 9 bases map to TRBD2. CDR1 is SGHAT and CDR2 is FQNNGV in the germline V gene. V lost 1 base, J lost 7 bases, and 11 bases stayed unmatched. This CDR3 is 16 amino acids long. The CDR3 nucleotides read TGTGCCAGCAGCTTAGCAGGCGGCGGGGGGGCCCGAGAGCAGTACTTC. It translates to CASSLAGGGGAREQYF.

The chain links TRBV7-3 to TRBJ2-3, with 11 bases fitting TRBD2. From germline, CDR1 is SGHTA and CDR2 FQGTGA. This CDR3 contains 16 residues. V was clipped by 5 bases and J by 6 bases; unmatched bases: 10. The CDR3 DNA is TGTGCCAGCAGCCCGACAGTAGCGGGGGGGTTGGATACGCAGTATTTT. It yields the protein CASSPTVAGGLDTQYF.

The V gene is TRBV19, the J gene TRBJ1-1, with D perhaps TRBD1 (6 bases). Per germline, CDR1 LNHDA and CDR2 SQIVND (reference sequence). The V gene lost 5 bases and the J gene lost 0 bases, with 7 bases spanning the gap. This CDR3 has 13 residues. This chain's CDR3 is CASSGTLNTEAFF. CDR3 DNA sequence: TGTGCCAGTAGTGGGACATTGAACACTGAAGCTTTCTTT.

The chain joins TRBV5-1 to TRBJ2-1; TRBD1 might be the D (5 bases). The germline V and J ends were trimmed by 2 bases and 8 bases, with 17 bases remaining between them. The CDR3 runs to 15 residues. CDR1 and CDR2 from the germline V gene are SGHRS and YFSETQ. CDR3 DNA: TGCGCCAGCAGCTTTATACCCAGGGTAGGGGATGAGCAGTTCTTC. It codes for CASSFIPRVGDEQFF. The full variable domain, completed using reference TRBV5-1 and TRBJ2-1, is KAGVTQTPRYLIKTRGQQVTLSCSPISGHRSVSWYQQTPGQGLQFLFEYFSETQRNKGNFPGRFSGRQFSNSRSEMNVSTLELGDSALYLCASSFIPRVGDEQFFGPGTRLTVL.

V usage is TRBV2 and J usage is TRBJ2-1; 10 positions match TRBD1. There are 16 residues in the CDR3. The germline gives CDR1 SNHLY, CDR2 FYNNEI. J was trimmed by 2 bases and V by 7 bases; bases with no gene match: 8. The CDR3 bases are TGTGCCAGCACTGAGGGCGGACAGGGGGCCTACAATGAGCAGTTCTTC. As protein: CASTEGGQGAYNEQFF.

In this sample, this clone turned up many times. This chain uses TRBV5-1 with TRBJ1-2, with 8 bases fitting TRBD1. This CDR3 contains 14 residues. V lost 4 bases to trimming and J lost 3 bases; unmatched junction nucleotides: 5. CDR1 and CDR2 (germline): SGHRS, YFSETQ. CDR3 amino acids: CASSVGTGHYGYTF. Here the CDR3 DNA reads TGCGCCAGCAGCGTCGGGACAGGACACTATGGCTACACCTTC.